This T cell receptor (beta chain) was captured in a study of spatial heterogeneity in lung cancer. In the study overall: Alpha-chain sequences were consistently detected less often than beta-chain sequences. As counted in raw reads, each unique TCR and UMI combination appeared more than ten times on average.

Trimming cost V 6 bases and J 4 bases; bases outside gene matches: 6. From germline, CDR1 is MDHEN and CDR2 SYDVKM. The CDR3 runs 15 residues. Unique molecular identifiers, one per molecule, were present on every TCR cDNA molecule. TCRdb passed the 5' RACE reads through MiXCR, listing each CDR3 protein once. Of 50,000 to 65,000 distinct CDR3 sequences in the sample, roughly 7.9% were seen once. Documented time point: sample taken at primary tumor resection. Sequencing of whole RNA from tumor, nontumor lung or frozen PBMC involved no sorting. There are a few counts of this clonotype. This receptor was obtained from a female donor with early-stage non-small cell lung cancer. This chain joins TRBV28 and TRBJ2-1; 10 nucleotides agree with TRBD2. Sequencing used PBMCs, obtained at surgery. The CDR3 here is CASRSAGGAYNEQFF. CDR3 bases: TGTGCCAGCAGGTCAGCGGGAGGGGCGTACAATGAGCAGTTCTTC.